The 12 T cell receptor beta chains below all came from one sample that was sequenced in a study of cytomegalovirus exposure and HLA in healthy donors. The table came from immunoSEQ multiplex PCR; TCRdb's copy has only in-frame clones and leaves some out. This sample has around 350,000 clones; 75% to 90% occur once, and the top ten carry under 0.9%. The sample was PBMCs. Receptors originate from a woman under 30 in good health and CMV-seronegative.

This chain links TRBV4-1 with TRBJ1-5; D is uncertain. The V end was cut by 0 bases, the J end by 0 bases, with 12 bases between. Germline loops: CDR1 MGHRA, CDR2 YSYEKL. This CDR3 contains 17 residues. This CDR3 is CASSQDPGDYSNQPQHF. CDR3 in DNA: TGCGCCAGCAGCCAAGACCCCGGAGATTATAGCAATCAGCCCCAGCATTTT.

The CDR3 protein is CASSLGTEETQYF. In DNA, the CDR3 is TGTGCCAGCAGCCTTGGGACAGAAGAGACCCAGTACTTC. V and J are TRBV5-4 and TRBJ2-5; 7 bases map to TRBD1. Germline V gene sequence: CDR1 SGHNT, CDR2 YYREEE (reference sequence). Trimming at V came to 4 bases and at J to 3 bases, leaving 3 bases not matched to a gene. CDR3 length: 13 residues.

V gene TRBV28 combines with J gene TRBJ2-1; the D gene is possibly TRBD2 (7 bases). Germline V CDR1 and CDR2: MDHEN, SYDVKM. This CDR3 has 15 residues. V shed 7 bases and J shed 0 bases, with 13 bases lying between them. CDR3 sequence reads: CASTLRGGSYNEQFF. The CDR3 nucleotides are TGTGCCAGCACCTTGAGGGGGGGCTCCTACAATGAGCAGTTCTTC.

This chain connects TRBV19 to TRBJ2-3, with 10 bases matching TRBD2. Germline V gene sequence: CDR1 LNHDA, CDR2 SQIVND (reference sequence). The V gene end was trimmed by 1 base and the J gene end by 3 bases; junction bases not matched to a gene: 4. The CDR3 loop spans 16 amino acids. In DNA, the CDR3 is TGTGCCAGTAGTATAGTACCTAGCGGGGGTACAGATACGCAGTATTTT. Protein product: CASSIVPSGGTDTQYF.

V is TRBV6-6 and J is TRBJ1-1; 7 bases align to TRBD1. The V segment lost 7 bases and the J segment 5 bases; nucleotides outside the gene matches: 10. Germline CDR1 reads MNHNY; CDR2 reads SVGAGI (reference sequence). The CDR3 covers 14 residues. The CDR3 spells CASTQDREVTEAFF. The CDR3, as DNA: TGTGCCAGCACCCAAGACAGGGAGGTAACTGAAGCTTTCTTT.

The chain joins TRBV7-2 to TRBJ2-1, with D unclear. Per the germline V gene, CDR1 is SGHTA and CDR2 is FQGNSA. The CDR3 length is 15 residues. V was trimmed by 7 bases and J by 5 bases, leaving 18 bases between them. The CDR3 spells CASTFLSLGHNEQFF. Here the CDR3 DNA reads TGTGCCAGCACCTTCCTCTCCTTGGGCCACAATGAGCAGTTCTTC.

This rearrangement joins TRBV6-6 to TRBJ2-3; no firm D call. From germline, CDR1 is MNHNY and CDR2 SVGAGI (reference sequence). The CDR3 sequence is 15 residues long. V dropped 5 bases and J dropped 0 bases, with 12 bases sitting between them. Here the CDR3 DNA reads TGTGCCAGCAGTAGAGCCAGCGCTAGCACAGATACGCAGTATTTT. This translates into CASSRASASTDTQYF.

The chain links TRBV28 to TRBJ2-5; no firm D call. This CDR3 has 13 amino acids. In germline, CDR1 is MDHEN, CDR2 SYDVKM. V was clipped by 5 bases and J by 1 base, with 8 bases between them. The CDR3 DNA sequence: TGTGCCAGCAGTCCCTGGGCCCAAGAGACCCAGTACTTC. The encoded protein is CASSPWAQETQYF.

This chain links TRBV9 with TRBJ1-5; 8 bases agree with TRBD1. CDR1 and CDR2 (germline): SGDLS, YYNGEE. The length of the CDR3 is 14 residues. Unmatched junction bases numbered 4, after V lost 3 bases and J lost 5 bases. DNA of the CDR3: TGTGCCAGCAGCGCCGACAGGGGCCATCAGCCCCAGCATTTT. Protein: CASSADRGHQPQHF.

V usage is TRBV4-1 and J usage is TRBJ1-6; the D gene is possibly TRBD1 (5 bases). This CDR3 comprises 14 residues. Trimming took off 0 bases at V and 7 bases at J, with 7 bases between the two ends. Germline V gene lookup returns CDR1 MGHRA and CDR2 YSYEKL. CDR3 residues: CASSQDAGNSPLHF. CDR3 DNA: TGCGCCAGCAGCCAAGACGCAGGGAATTCACCCCTCCACTTT.

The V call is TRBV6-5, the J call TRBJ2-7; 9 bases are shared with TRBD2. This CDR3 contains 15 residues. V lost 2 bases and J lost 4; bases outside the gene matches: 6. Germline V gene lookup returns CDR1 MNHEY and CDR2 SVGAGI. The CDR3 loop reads CASSYGGGGAYEQYF. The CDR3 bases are TGTGCCAGCAGTTACGGCGGGGGGGGAGCGTACGAGCAGTACTTC.

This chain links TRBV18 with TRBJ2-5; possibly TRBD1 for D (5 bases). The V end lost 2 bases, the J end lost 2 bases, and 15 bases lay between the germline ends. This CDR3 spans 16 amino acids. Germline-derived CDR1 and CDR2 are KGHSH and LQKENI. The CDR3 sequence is CASSPNPGSGQETQYF. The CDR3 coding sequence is TGTGCCAGCTCACCAAACCCCGGGTCAGGGCAAGAGACCCAGTACTTC.